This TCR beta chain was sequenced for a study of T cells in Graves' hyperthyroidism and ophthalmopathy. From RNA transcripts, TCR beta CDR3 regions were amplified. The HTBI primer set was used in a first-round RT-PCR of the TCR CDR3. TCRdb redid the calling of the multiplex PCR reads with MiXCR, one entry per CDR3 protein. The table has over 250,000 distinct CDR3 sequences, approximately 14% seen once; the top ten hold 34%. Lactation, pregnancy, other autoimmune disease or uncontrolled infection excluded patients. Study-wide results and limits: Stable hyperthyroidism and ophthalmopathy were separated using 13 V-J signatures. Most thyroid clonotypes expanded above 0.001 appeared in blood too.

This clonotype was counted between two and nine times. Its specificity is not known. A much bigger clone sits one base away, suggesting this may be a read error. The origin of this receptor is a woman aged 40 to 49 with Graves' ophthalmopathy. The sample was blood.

The CDR3 loop reads CSVEGDRGRQETRYF. The DNA of the CDR3 is TGCAGCGTTGAAGGGGACAGGGGAAGGCAGGAGACCCGGTACTTC. This chain joins TRBV29-1 and TRBJ2-5; TRBD1 matches 10 bases. Germline V gene data show CDR1 as SQVTM and CDR2 as ANQGSEA. The CDR3 length is 15 residues.